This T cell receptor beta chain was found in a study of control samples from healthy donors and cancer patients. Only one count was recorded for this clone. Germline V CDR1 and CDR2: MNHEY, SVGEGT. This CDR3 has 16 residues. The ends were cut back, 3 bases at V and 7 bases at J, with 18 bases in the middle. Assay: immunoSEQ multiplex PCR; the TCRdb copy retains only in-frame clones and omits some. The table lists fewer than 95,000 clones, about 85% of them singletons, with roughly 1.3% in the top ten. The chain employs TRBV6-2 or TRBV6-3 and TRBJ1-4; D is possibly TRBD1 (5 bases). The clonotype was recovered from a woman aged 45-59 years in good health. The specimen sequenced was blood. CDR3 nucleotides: TGTGCCAGCAGTTATTCCGGGACTCAAAAAGGTGAAAAACTGTTTTTT. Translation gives CASSYSGTQKGEKLFF.